This T cell receptor beta chain was obtained from a study of T cells after somatic rescue of genetic block (dated by TCRdb to 2018 to 2021). With regard to the full study: What the study looked at was long-term robustness, specifically in a T-cell system that came about through somatic rescue of a genetic block in T-cell development.

To prepare the library, the immunoSEQ multiplex PCR assay was applied. The immuneACCESS repertoire file appears here via TCRdb, limited to in-frame rearrangements. These files lack a portion of the clones; in checked studies, under half of the deficit traces to unresolved V genes, and the cause of the others is not known. A total of tens of thousands of clones appear in this sample, over 80% of them only once. The ten largest account for 1.5% to 2% of the sample. Trimming at the junction amounts to 5 bases on V and 1 base on J, and the germline ends lie 10 bases apart. The CDR3 runs 14 amino acids, cysteine and phenylalanine included. Only the CDR3 DNA is retained, 42 bases long and in frame from the first base. As encoded in the germline V gene (reference sequence), CDR1 is LNHDA while CDR2 is SQIVND. On this clone: Its binding antigen is unknown. Per-base quality was not reported, and no clone a single base away is much larger than it.

The sequencing input was peripheral blood mononuclear cells (PBMCs). The TCR comes from a woman younger than 30. The rearrangement joined TRBV19 to TRBJ2-3; the D gene identity is not certain. The DNA is as follows: TGTGCCAGTAGTCCTAGGGTAGGCACAGATACGCAGTATTTT. It is translated as CASSPRVGTDTQYF.